This is a list of T cell receptor beta chains from one sample in a study of T cell responses to AZD1222 COVID-19 vaccine. Repertoires were generated with immunoSEQ multiplex PCR, while TCRdb's copy carries only in-frame clones and drops some. The table records 150,000 to 200,000 clones, 90% to 95% of them present only once. The material sequenced was peripheral blood, taken 28 days after the second AZD1222 dose. These receptors all come from an adult who received the AZD1222 COVID-19 vaccine. CDR3s include the opening cysteine and the closing phenylalanine or tryptophan. A D gene is named only where the DNA matches it firmly. The size of a clone is reported for some rows only, either as once, few or many, or as a class for expanded clones.

TRBV5-1	TRBJ1-1	once	NA	TGCGCCAGCAGCTTGATGGGGGATGGGAGTGAAGCTTTCTTT	CASSLMGDGSEAFF
TRBV19	TRBJ1-1	NA	NA	TGTGCCAGTAGTCAGACAGGACAGAACACTGAAGCTTTCTTT	CASSQTGQNTEAFF
TRBV28	TRBJ1-5	once	NA	TGTGCCAGCACCTCCCGAAATCAGCCCCAGCATTTT	CASTSRNQPQHF
TRBV28	TRBJ2-7	NA	TRBD2	TGTGCCAGCAGCCCTCTGTCGACTAGCGGGCGTTCCTACGAGCAGTACTTC	CASSPLSTSGRSYEQYF
TRBV24-1	TRBJ2-1	NA	NA	TGTGCCACCAGTGATTTAGGGCAGAACAATGAGCAGTTCTTC	CATSDLGQNNEQFF
TRBV28	TRBJ1-3	NA	TRBD1	TGTGCCAGCAATTACGACAGGGCTACTGGAAACACCATATATTTT	CASNYDRATGNTIYF
TRBV28	TRBJ2-7	NA	NA	TGTGCCAGCAGTCCCCTCGGGGCAGGGGGGTACGAGCAGTACTTC	CASSPLGAGGYEQYF
TRBV30	TRBJ1-6	NA	NA	TGTGCCTGGCACCACTATGGTTCACCCCTCCACTTT	CAWHHYGSPLHF
TRBV30	TRBJ2-1	NA	TRBD2	TGTGCCTGGATAACTAGCGGGAGTCGGGGTGAGCAGTTCTTC	CAWITSGSRGEQFF
TRBV6-1	TRBJ2-7	NA	TRBD1	TGTGCCAGCAGTGAAGGGGACAGGGCCTCCTACGAGCAGTACTTC	CASSEGDRASYEQYF
TRBV27	TRBJ1-5	NA	NA	TGTGCCAGCAGTTTATCGGCAGGGTATAGCAATCAGCCCCAGCATTTT	CASSLSAGYSNQPQHF
TRBV30	TRBJ2-7	NA	TRBD1	TGTGCCTGGAGTAGGGGGCCGTTGAACGAGCAGTACTTC	CAWSRGPLNEQYF
TRBV4-1	TRBJ1-5	NA	NA	TGCGCCAGCAGCCAAGTCACCAATCAGCCCCAGCATTTT	CASSQVTNQPQHF
TRBV7-3	TRBJ2-1	NA	NA	TGTGCCAGCAGCTCTGGTAGCGGCTCCGACAATGAGCAGTTCTTC	CASSSGSGSDNEQFF
TRBV5-4	TRBJ2-3	NA	NA	TGTGCCAGCAGCCCGGACGTTCGTGTAGATACGCAGTATTTT	CASSPDVRVDTQYF
TRBV21-1	TRBJ2-7	NA	NA	TGTGCCAGCAGCAATCGGGAGGAACACCCCTACGAGCAGTACTTC	CASSNREEHPYEQYF
TRBV5-4	TRBJ2-3	NA	TRBD2	TGTGCCAGCAGCTTGGCATTGACTAGCGGGAGAGATACGCAGTATTTT	CASSLALTSGRDTQYF
TRBV7-2	TRBJ1-5	NA	NA	TGTGCCAGCAGCTTAGCAGGGACCAATCAGCCCCAGCATTTT	CASSLAGTNQPQHF
TRBV27	TRBJ1-6	NA	TRBD1	TGTGCCAGCAGAAGAGGACAGGGGAGCTCCTATAATTCACCCCTCCACTTT	CASRRGQGSSYNSPLHF
TRBV3-1/TRBV3-2	TRBJ2-3	NA	NA	TGTGCCAGCAGCCCGCCACCCAACCTCGTCGATACGCAGTATTTT	CASSPPPNLVDTQYF
TRBV7-6	TRBJ2-1	NA	NA	TGTGCCAGCAGCCGAGGGTTTTTCTCTATACATGAGCAGTTCTTC	CASSRGFFSIHEQFF
TRBV10-3	TRBJ2-7	NA	NA	TGTGCCATCCTTAGCGAACACTACGAGCAGTACTTC	CAILSEHYEQYF
TRBV4-2	TRBJ1-2	NA	TRBD1	TGTGCCAGCAGCCATGGGGACAGCAACTATGGCTACACCTTC	CASSHGDSNYGYTF
TRBV11-1	TRBJ1-1	NA	NA	TGTGCCAGCAGCAGGGGACGGGTCACTGAAGCTTTCTTT	CASSRGRVTEAFF
TRBV6-5	TRBJ1-5	once	NA	TGTGCCAGCAGTTACGAGGGGCATCAGCCCCAGCATTTT	CASSYEGHQPQHF
TRBV3-1/TRBV3-2	TRBJ2-2	NA	NA	TGTGCCAGCTACGGGACACCCAACACCGGGGAGCTGTTTTTT	CASYGTPNTGELFF
TRBV12-3/TRBV12-4	TRBJ1-1	NA	NA	TGTGCCAGCAGTTCCAACAGGAACACTGAAGCTTTCTTT	CASSSNRNTEAFF
TRBV7-9	TRBJ2-1	NA	TRBD2	TGTGCCAGCAGCTTAGTCGACGGGAGGGCCGGGAATGAGCAGTTCTTC	CASSLVDGRAGNEQFF
TRBV25-1	TRBJ1-5	NA	NA	TGTGCCAGCAGGGCCGCCGAGGGAGACAATCAGCCCCAGCATTTT	CASRAAEGDNQPQHF
TRBV30	TRBJ1-1	NA	NA	TGTGCCTGGAGTGTACGAGTCGGTGGGGCATTGTTT	CAWSVRVGGALF
TRBV27	TRBJ2-2	NA	NA	TGTGCCAGCAGTTATAAGGGGGCGAACACCGGGGAGCTGTTTTTT	CASSYKGANTGELFF
TRBV10-3	TRBJ2-7	NA	NA	TGTGCCATCAGTTCCACCTACGAGCAGTACTTC	CAISSTYEQYF
TRBV18	TRBJ2-1	NA	NA	TGTGCCAGCTCCGGGGGAATAGCGGTGGTTAAGAATGAGCAGTTCTTC	CASSGGIAVVKNEQFF
TRBV5-1	TRBJ2-7	NA	NA	TGCGCCAGCAGCTTGAGGGAGGTCGGGTACGAGCAGTACTTC	CASSLREVGYEQYF
TRBV28	TRBJ2-2	NA	NA	TGTGCCAGCAGTTTATGGGGTGATTACGGGGAGCTGTTTTTT	CASSLWGDYGELFF
TRBV7-9	TRBJ1-4	NA	NA	TGTGCCAGCAGGCAAACCGGGACGGCTAATGAAAAACTGTTTTTT	CASRQTGTANEKLFF
TRBV10-2	TRBJ1-2	NA	NA	TGCGCCAGCAGTGAGTCGCGAGGACTTCTAAATGGCTACACCTTC	CASSESRGLLNGYTF
TRBV29-1	TRBJ1-2	NA	NA	TGCAGCGTTGCGGTGCAGGGTTGGGGCTACACCTTC	CSVAVQGWGYTF
TRBV5-1	TRBJ1-2	NA	TRBD1	TGCGCCAGCTGGACAGGGGGTAATTATGGCTACACCTTC	CASWTGGNYGYTF
TRBV15	TRBJ2-1	NA	TRBD2	TGTGCCACCAGCAGAGGGACTAGCGGGAGGGTAAATGAGCAGTTCTTC	CATSRGTSGRVNEQFF